Listed below are T cell receptor delta chains from one sample, sequenced in a study of Vδ1+ human thymocytes. TCRdb re-called the multiplex PCR reads through CATT. This sample has roughly 50,000 delta-chain clones; about a sixth occur once, and the top ten carry roughly 0.5%. The specimen was Vdelta1+ gamma-delta thymocytes from the thymus. The receptors come from a boy younger than two who had congenital heart surgery. Each CDR3 is given with its conserved first and last residue. The order of the fields is D gene, V gene, J gene, clone size, CDR3 DNA, CDR3 protein. A D gene is named only where the DNA matches it firmly. The size entry is marked missing in some rows and otherwise reads once, few, many or a size class.

d_gene: NA; v_gene: TRDV1; j_gene: TRDJ1; abundance: NA; CDR3nt: TGTGCTCTTGGGGAACTTATCCGACCCTGGGTGCCACGGTACACCGATAAACTCATCTTT; CDR3aa: CALGELIRPWVPRYTDKLIF
d_gene: NA; v_gene: TRDV1; j_gene: TRDJ1; abundance: NA; CDR3nt: TGTGCTCTTGGGGAAAGTATACTGGAAACTAAACTCATCTTT; CDR3aa: CALGESILETKLIF
d_gene: NA; v_gene: TRDV1; j_gene: TRDJ1; abundance: NA; CDR3nt: TGTGCTCTGGGAGGTCCTACCACGTACTGGTACACCGATAAACTCATCTTT; CDR3aa: CALGGPTTYWYTDKLIF
d_gene: TRDD3; v_gene: TRDV1; j_gene: TRDJ1; abundance: few; CDR3nt: TGTGCTCTTGGGGAACAGGCTCCTACGGAGTACTGCTGGGGGATACCCGCCCTTAACACCGATAAACTCATCTTT; CDR3aa: CALGEQAPTEYCWGIPALNTDKLIF
d_gene: TRDD3; v_gene: TRDV1; j_gene: TRDJ1; abundance: few; CDR3nt: TGTGCTCTTGGGAACTCCTTTCCTTACGGCGTATACTGGGGACCAACTCCGTACACCGATAAACTCATCTTT; CDR3aa: CALGNSFPYGVYWGPTPYTDKLIF
d_gene: TRDD3; v_gene: TRDV1; j_gene: TRDJ1; abundance: few; CDR3nt: TGTGCTCTTGGGGAACACCAACGCTGGGGGATACTCCGTTACACCGATAAACTCATCTTT; CDR3aa: CALGEHQRWGILRYTDKLIF
d_gene: NA; v_gene: TRDV1; j_gene: TRDJ1; abundance: once; CDR3nt: TGTGCTCTTGGGGAAGGGGTGCCTTCCCCACCTTTACTGGGGATATACACCGATAAACTCATCTTT; CDR3aa: CALGEGVPSPPLLGIYTDKLIF
d_gene: TRDD3; v_gene: TRDV1; j_gene: TRDJ1; abundance: few; CDR3nt: TGTGCTCTTGGGGAATTCCGGCCTGGGGGATTCCACACCGATAAACTCATCTTT; CDR3aa: CALGEFRPGGFHTDKLIF
d_gene: NA; v_gene: TRDV1; j_gene: TRDJ1; abundance: NA; CDR3nt: TGTGCTCTTGGGGAACTTTTTTGGAAAACTAACACCGATAAACTCATCTTT; CDR3aa: CALGELFWKTNTDKLIF
d_gene: TRDD3; v_gene: TRDV1; j_gene: TRDJ1; abundance: NA; CDR3nt: TGTGCTCTTGGGGCAATTCCTACCACCGGAATTTACTGGGGGATGCGCCGCACCGATAAACTCATCTTT; CDR3aa: CALGAIPTTGIYWGMRRTDKLIF
d_gene: TRDD3; v_gene: TRDV1; j_gene: TRDJ1; abundance: NA; CDR3nt: TGTGCTCTTGGGAAGAACTCCCCTACCCCCCTTTACTGGGGGATACGCACCGATAAACTCATCTTT; CDR3aa: CALGKNSPTPLYWGIRTDKLIF
d_gene: NA; v_gene: TRDV1; j_gene: TRDJ1; abundance: few; CDR3nt: TGTGCTCTTGGGGAACAATGGAGACGACCGGGATTCAGCGATAAACTCATCTTT; CDR3aa: CALGEQWRRPGFSDKLIF
d_gene: NA; v_gene: TRDV1; j_gene: TRDJ1; abundance: few; CDR3nt: TGTGCTCTTGGGGAATCCTCTACTTCCTACCTGGGGGATCTGTACACCGATAAACTCATCTTT; CDR3aa: CALGESSTSYLGDLYTDKLIF
d_gene: TRDD3; v_gene: TRDV1; j_gene: TRDJ1; abundance: NA; CDR3nt: TGTGCTCTTGGGGAACGTATATCCGACTGGGGTCCGGGGTTTAAACTCATCTTT; CDR3aa: CALGERISDWGPGFKLIF
d_gene: TRDD3; v_gene: TRDV1; j_gene: TRDJ1; abundance: NA; CDR3nt: TGTGCTCTTGTGCTTCCTACGTGGGACTGGGGGATACGCGAGGAGAAAGGATCCGATAAACTCATCTTT; CDR3aa: CALVLPTWDWGIREEKGSDKLIF
d_gene: TRDD3; v_gene: TRDV1; j_gene: TRDJ1; abundance: NA; CDR3nt: TGTGCTCTTGGGGAACTAATAGTGGGGGATCCCACCGATAAACTCATCTTT; CDR3aa: CALGELIVGDPTDKLIF
d_gene: NA; v_gene: TRDV1; j_gene: TRDJ1; abundance: few; CDR3nt: TGTGCTCTTGGGGTCCTTCCCGCCTTCCTCCCCAGCGGGGATCGGAAACTCATCTTT; CDR3aa: CALGVLPAFLPSGDRKLIF
d_gene: NA; v_gene: TRDV1; j_gene: TRDJ1; abundance: few; CDR3nt: TGTGCTCTTGGGGAAAGTGGCCTACCTTTGATGGGGGACACCGATAAACTCATCTTT; CDR3aa: CALGESGLPLMGDTDKLIF
d_gene: NA; v_gene: TRDV1; j_gene: TRDJ1; abundance: NA; CDR3nt: TGTGCTCTTGGGGAACTATGGGGATCCTACCAAAAACCCCAGTACACCGATAAACTCATCTTT; CDR3aa: CALGELWGSYQKPQYTDKLIF